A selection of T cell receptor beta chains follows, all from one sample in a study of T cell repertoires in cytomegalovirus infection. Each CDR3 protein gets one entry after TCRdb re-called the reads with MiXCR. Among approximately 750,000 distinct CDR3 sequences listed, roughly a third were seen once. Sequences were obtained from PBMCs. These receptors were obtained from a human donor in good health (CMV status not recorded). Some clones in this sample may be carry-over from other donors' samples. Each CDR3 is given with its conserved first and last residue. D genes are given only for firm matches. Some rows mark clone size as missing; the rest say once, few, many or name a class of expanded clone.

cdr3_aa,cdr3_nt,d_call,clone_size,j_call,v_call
CASSPFRAGGTNQPQHF,TGTGCCAGCAGTCCCTTCCGGGCGGGGGGCACTAATCAGCCCCAGCATTTT,NA,few,TRBJ1-5,TRBV6-5
CASSLLARRSQNTGELFF,TGTGCCAGCAGCCTACTAGCCCGGAGGAGCCAGAACACCGGGGAGCTGTTTTTT,NA,few,TRBJ2-2,TRBV7-6
CASSLRPAGEQYF,TGTGCCAGCAGCCTCCGACCCGCAGGGGAGCAGTACTTC,NA,few,TRBJ2-7,TRBV3-1
CASKPGENSNQPQHF,TGTGCCAGCAAGCCAGGGGAAAACAGCAATCAGCCCCAGCATTTT,NA,few,TRBJ1-5,TRBV2
CASSIIGGGTGELFF,TGTGCCAGTAGTATCATAGGGGGAGGCACCGGGGAGCTGTTTTTT,NA,NA,TRBJ2-2,TRBV19
CASLPLLTTGRLGHTEAFF,TGTGCCTCCCTCCCGCTACTCACGACAGGGCGTCTTGGGCACACTGAAGCTTTCTTT,TRBD1,few,TRBJ1-1,TRBV27
CASSPYRGEGDTQYF,TGTGCCAGCAGCCCCTACAGGGGAGAGGGAGATACGCAGTATTTT,TRBD1,NA,TRBJ2-3,TRBV7-8
CASSSTGQGRETQYF,TGTGCCAGCAGTTCCACAGGACAGGGTAGAGAGACCCAGTACTTC,TRBD1,NA,TRBJ2-5,TRBV28
CASSYAASGGARDQYF,TGTGCCAGCAGTTACGCGGCTAGCGGGGGGGCCCGGGACCAGTACTTC,TRBD2,NA,TRBJ2-5,TRBV6-2/TRBV6-3
CASLTSGSPNTEAFF,TGTGCCAGCCTAACGTCGGGCAGCCCGAACACTGAAGCTTTCTTT,NA,NA,TRBJ1-1,TRBV19
CASSLVSPGTHEQYF,TGTGCCAGCAGTTTGGTCTCACCGGGAACCCACGAGCAGTACTTC,NA,NA,TRBJ2-7,TRBV28
CSASVLGQYGYTF,TGCAGTGCTAGTGTCCTGGGCCAGTATGGCTACACCTTC,NA,few,TRBJ1-2,TRBV20-1
CSASPVRRVETQYF,TGCAGTGCTAGTCCTGTCAGGCGGGTGGAGACCCAGTACTTC,NA,few,TRBJ2-5,TRBV20-1
CASASVAGGITDTQYF,TGTGCCAGCGCGTCGGTTGCGGGAGGAATCACAGATACGCAGTATTTT,TRBD2,NA,TRBJ2-3,TRBV6-2/TRBV6-3
CASSLYPLGVLMNTEAFF,TGTGCCAGCAGCTTATATCCCTTAGGTGTCCTTATGAACACGGAAGCTTTCTTT,NA,NA,TRBJ1-1,TRBV11-2
CASSNGRGRQETQYF,TGTGCCAGCAGTAACGGCAGGGGGCGGCAAGAGACCCAGTACTTC,TRBD1,NA,TRBJ2-5,TRBV2
CASSSQSFYGYTF,TGTGCCAGCAGTTCGCAGTCCTTCTATGGCTACACCTTC,NA,NA,TRBJ1-2,TRBV28
CASSQESGGNYEQYF,TGCGCCAGCAGCCAAGAGAGCGGGGGGAACTACGAGCAGTACTTC,TRBD2,few,TRBJ2-7,TRBV4-1
CASRPHTGAIYEQYF,TGCGCCAGCAGACCGCATACGGGGGCTATCTACGAGCAGTACTTC,NA,NA,TRBJ2-7,TRBV5-1
CASSYSASGPTDTQYF,TGTGCCAGTAGTTACTCGGCTAGCGGTCCCACAGATACGCAGTATTTT,TRBD2,NA,TRBJ2-3,TRBV19
CASSSNEPSGNTF,TGTGCCAGCAGTTCGAACGAGCCGTCAGGCAACACCTTC,NA,NA,TRBJ1-2,TRBV6-5
CASSEPLDREETQYF,TGTGCCAGCAGTGAACCTCTGGACAGAGAAGAGACCCAGTACTTC,NA,few,TRBJ2-5,TRBV6-1
CASSSGAGSYEQYF,TGTGCCAGCAGCTCAGGGGCGGGGTCCTACGAGCAGTACTTC,NA,NA,TRBJ2-7,TRBV7-3
CATSRGDRGPTYEQYF,TGTGCCACCAGCAGAGGGGACAGGGGTCCAACCTACGAGCAGTACTTC,TRBD1,NA,TRBJ2-7,TRBV15
CASSEARDSPTEAFF,TGTGCCAGCAGTGAAGCGAGGGACAGCCCCACTGAAGCTTTCTTT,TRBD1,NA,TRBJ1-1,TRBV6-1
CSATPIGTNYDQYF,TGCAGTGCCACCCCAATCGGGACCAACTACGACCAGTACTTC,NA,NA,TRBJ2-7,TRBV20-1
CASSSPRDSIYEQYF,TGTGCCAGCAGTTCCCCCCGGGACAGCATCTACGAGCAGTACTTC,TRBD1,NA,TRBJ2-7,TRBV6-2/TRBV6-3
CSATPVYNSPLHF,TGCAGTGCTACTCCAGTATATAATTCACCCCTCCACTTT,NA,NA,TRBJ1-6,TRBV20-1
CASSLDKGGIQYF,TGTGCCAGCAGCTTAGACAAAGGGGGCATTCAGTACTTC,NA,NA,TRBJ2-4,TRBV7-8
CASSPGGRFNYGYTF,TGTGCCAGCAGTCCAGGGGGGAGATTTAACTATGGCTACACCTTC,TRBD1,NA,TRBJ1-2,TRBV28
CASSLQSTDTQYF,TGTGCCAGCAGCTTACAATCCACAGATACGCAGTATTTT,NA,many,TRBJ2-3,TRBV7-8
CSASTVGYEQYF,TGCAGTGCTTCCACCGTGGGGTACGAGCAGTACTTC,NA,few,TRBJ2-7,TRBV20-1
CASSSGGPGEQFF,TGTGCCAGCAGCTCGGGGGGGCCAGGGGAGCAGTTCTTC,TRBD2,many,TRBJ2-1,TRBV7-3
CASRFRRDGELFF,TGTGCCAGCAGGTTCCGTCGGGACGGGGAGCTGTTTTTT,NA,few,TRBJ2-2,TRBV11-3
CASSARTGEAFF,TGTGCCAGCAGTGCCAGGACAGGTGAAGCTTTCTTT,TRBD1,NA,TRBJ1-1,TRBV12-3/TRBV12-4
CASSGTGKTGELFF,TGTGCCAGTAGCGGGACAGGGAAAACCGGGGAGCTGTTTTTT,NA,few,TRBJ2-2,TRBV7-2
CASSLKLKGWDNEQFF,TGTGCCAGCAGCTTAAAGTTAAAGGGGTGGGACAATGAGCAGTTCTTC,NA,NA,TRBJ2-1,TRBV7-9
CSARRLAGGPDTQYF,TGCAGTGCTAGACGGCTAGCGGGAGGGCCAGATACGCAGTATTTT,TRBD2,NA,TRBJ2-3,TRBV20-1
CASSKDRADNEKLFF,TGTGCCAGCAGTAAGGACAGGGCGGATAATGAAAAACTGTTTTTT,TRBD1,once,TRBJ1-4,TRBV6-1
CASSLAAGVDNQPQHF,TGTGCCAGCAGCTTAGCCGCCGGGGTGGACAATCAGCCCCAGCATTTT,NA,few,TRBJ1-5,TRBV7-9
CASSAIKGTEAFF,TGTGCCAGCAGTGCTATCAAGGGAACTGAAGCTTTCTTT,NA,NA,TRBJ1-1,TRBV28
CASSLAGGSYGYTF,TGTGCCAGCAGCTTAGCCGGGGGATCCTATGGCTACACCTTC,NA,few,TRBJ1-2,TRBV7-4
CASSRDSPNQPQHF,TGTGCCAGCAGTCGAGACAGTCCCAATCAGCCCCAGCATTTT,NA,few,TRBJ1-5,TRBV2
CASKGGPYNEQFF,TGTGCCAGCAAGGGCGGGCCCTACAATGAGCAGTTCTTC,NA,few,TRBJ2-1,TRBV6-1
CASSLAGGQETQYF,TGTGCCAGCAGCTTAGCAGGGGGACAAGAGACCCAGTACTTC,TRBD1,many,TRBJ2-5,TRBV28
CASSTLAGGTRNEQFF,TGTGCCAGTAGTACCCTAGCGGGAGGAACTCGCAATGAGCAGTTCTTC,TRBD2,NA,TRBJ2-1,TRBV19
CASSLASDRGAEAFF,TGTGCCAGCAGTTTAGCCTCGGACAGGGGGGCTGAAGCTTTCTTT,TRBD1,NA,TRBJ1-1,TRBV6-8
CASSPTSYNEQFF,TGTGCCAGTAGCCCGACTAGCTACAATGAGCAGTTCTTC,NA,few,TRBJ2-1,TRBV19
CASSDQGPSYGYTF,TGTGCCAGCAGTGACCAAGGACCGAGCTATGGCTACACCTTC,NA,few,TRBJ1-2,TRBV6-1
CASTQYQNYGYTF,TGTGCCAGCACACAGTACCAAAACTATGGCTACACCTTC,NA,few,TRBJ1-2,TRBV2
CAISESMGRRTTYNEQFF,TGTGCCATCAGTGAGTCGATGGGGAGGCGGACGACCTACAATGAGCAGTTCTTC,NA,NA,TRBJ2-1,TRBV10-3
CASSYPMGTSGIRVYEQYF,TGTGCCAGCAGCTATCCCATGGGGACTAGCGGGATTAGGGTCTACGAGCAGTACTTC,TRBD2,NA,TRBJ2-7,TRBV6-2/TRBV6-3
CASEGAGSYEQYF,TGCGCCAGCGAGGGAGCTGGTTCCTACGAGCAGTACTTC,NA,few,TRBJ2-7,TRBV10-2
CASSENRNIQYF,TGTGCCAGCAGTGAAAATAGGAACATTCAGTACTTC,NA,NA,TRBJ2-4,TRBV6-1
CASSQDPLAVSYNEQFF,TGTGCCAGCAGCCAAGACCCACTAGCGGTCTCCTACAATGAGCAGTTCTTC,TRBD2,NA,TRBJ2-1,TRBV4-2
CASRWDVSNTEAFF,TGTGCCAGCAGATGGGACGTATCAAACACTGAAGCTTTCTTT,NA,NA,TRBJ1-1,TRBV7-6